The 27 T cell receptor beta chains in this list originate from one sample, sequenced in a study of a mutant IDH1 vaccine in newly diagnosed glioma. Time point indicated: week 35, safety follow-up. Vaccinated patients received 300 ug of mutant IDH1 20-mer peptide per dose, with topical imiquimod. Libraries were prepared by immunoSEQ multiplex PCR; TCRdb keeps only in-frame clonotypes and omits some of them. Here the sample spans around 32,000 clones, around four fifths being singletons. These receptors' antigens are unknown. Material: PBMCs, obtained from a glioma patient whose treatment included an IDH1 peptide vaccine. These receptors were taken from a man between 40 and 49 years old with glioma. Some clones in this sample may be carry-over from other donors' samples.

The sample holds a few counts of this clone. This sequence joins TRBV7-8 and TRBJ1-4; D is possibly TRBD1 (6 bases). Trimming took 5 bases from V and 0 from J, leaving 28 bases between them. Germline CDR1 and CDR2: SGHVS and FQNEAQ. The CDR3 extends over 21 amino acids. The DNA of the CDR3 is TGTGCCAGCAGCAAGAGGTGGGGGCTCGGGGTCCGAGACACAACTAATGAAAAACTGTTTTTT. Its translation is CASSKRWGLGVRDTTNEKLFF.

Notes on this clone: This same CDR3 is encoded by further DNA sequences in the sample. The genes are TRBV6-4 and TRBJ2-3; 12 nucleotides agree with TRBD2. Per germline, CDR1 MRHNA and CDR2 SNTAGT. The CDR3 is 15 amino acids. The V and J ends lost 5 bases and 4 bases, in that order; junction bases with no gene match: 4. Here the CDR3 reads CASSPSGGAADTQYF. The CDR3 DNA is TGTGCCAGCAGTCCTAGCGGGGGGGCAGCAGATACGCAGTATTTT.

The V and J genes are TRBV7-2 and TRBJ1-1, with D tentatively TRBD1 (6 bases). Trimming took 5 bases from V and 0 from J, leaving 13 bases between them. The CDR3 is 15 residues long. The germline V gene has CDR1 SGHTA and CDR2 FQGNSA. In DNA, the CDR3 is TGTGCCAGCAGCCATACCAGGGGTCTGAACACTGAAGCTTTCTTT. It translates to CASSHTRGLNTEAFF.

The CDR3 nucleotides are TGTGCCAGCAGCCAGACCCTGGAGAACACTGAAGCTTTCTTT. Translating it yields CASSQTLENTEAFF. The chain is built from TRBV28 and TRBJ1-1; D gene unclear. V was trimmed by 6 bases and J by 1 base, leaving 12 bases between them. Germline V gene data show CDR1 as MDHEN and CDR2 as SYDVKM. This CDR3 is built from 14 residues.

The chain has TRBV5-8 and TRBJ1-2; a possible D gene is TRBD1 (6 bases). Germline assignment: CDR1 SGHTS and CDR2 YDEGEE. V lost 7 bases, J lost 8 bases, and 18 bases lay in between. This CDR3 is built from 13 residues. The CDR3 bases are TGTGCCAGCGGTGAACTGAACAGGGTCGGCTACACCTTC. This gives the protein CASGELNRVGYTF.

To note about this clone: One junction end disagrees with the germline gene, perhaps due to a read error. V is TRBV7-7 and J is TRBJ2-1; TRBD2 matches 7 bases. Per the germline V gene, CDR1 is SSHAT and CDR2 is FNYEAQ (reference sequence). The CDR3 has 13 residues. CDR3 sequence: CASSLAAGNEQFF. DNA of the CDR3: TGTGCTAGCAGCCTAGCGGCCGGCAATGAGCAGTTCTTC.

CDR3 bases: TGTGCCAGCAGCCCCGCCGACAGCGGGTACACCGGGGAGCTGTTTTTT. It yields the protein CASSPADSGYTGELFF. The chain is built from TRBV5-4 and TRBJ2-2, with D possibly TRBD2 on 6 matching bases. Deletions cut 4 bases from V and 3 bases from J, with 16 bases between. CDR1 is SGHNT, CDR2 YYREEE, per germline (reference sequence). The CDR3 has 16 amino acids.

The V gene is TRBV4-2, the J gene TRBJ2-7; D uncertain. This CDR3 comprises 13 residues. V dropped 4 bases and J dropped 0 bases, with 7 bases sitting between them. CDR1 is LGHNA and CDR2 is YNFKEQ in the germline V gene. The CDR3 nucleotides are TGTGCCAGCAGCCTAGCCGGCTCCTACGAGCAGTACTTC. Protein product: CASSLAGSYEQYF.

The CDR3 sequence: CASSYDPSGANVLTF. CDR3 coding DNA: TGTGCCAGCTCGTACGATCCCTCTGGGGCCAACGTCCTGACTTTC. The chain uses TRBV18 and TRBJ2-6; D gene ambiguous. Trimming pared 6 bases from V and 0 bases from J, leaving 9 bases between. Germline V gene lookup returns CDR1 KGHSH and CDR2 LQKENI. The CDR3 is 15 amino acids. Looking up the rest from reference TRBV18 and TRBJ2-6 gives the full variable domain: NAGVMQNPRHLVRRRGQEARLRCSPMKGHSHVYWYRQLPEEGLKFMVYLQKENIIDESGMPKERFSAEFPKEGPSILRIQQVVRGDSAAYFCASSYDPSGANVLTFGAGSRLTVL.

The J gene is TRBJ1-2, the V gene TRBV4-1, with TRBD1 identical over 7 bases. Germline loops: CDR1 MGHRA, CDR2 YSYEKL. The CDR3 covers 15 residues. V lost 1 base and J lost 6; bases outside the gene matches: 8. CDR3 sequence reads: CASSQGAGGTDGYTF. The DNA for the CDR3 is TGCGCCAGCAGCCAAGGGGCAGGGGGTACGGATGGCTACACCTTC.

This chain uses TRBV20-1 with TRBJ2-5; D remains unclear. Germline V lookup: CDR1 DFQATT, CDR2 SNEGSKA (reference sequence). The CDR3 has 11 residues. Trimming removed 4 bases at V and 2 bases at J, with 5 bases between. CDR3: CSATWQETQYF. The DNA of the CDR3 is TGCAGTGCTACGTGGCAAGAGACCCAGTACTTC.

The J gene is TRBJ1-3, the V gene TRBV4-3, with D possibly matching TRBD1 (6 bases). Germline-derived CDR1 and CDR2 are LGHNA and YSLEER. V shed 1 base and J shed 2 bases, with 6 bases lying between them. The CDR3 length is 14 residues. CDR3 in amino acids: CASSQGTAGNTIYF. CDR3 DNA sequence: TGCGCCAGCAGCCAAGGGACAGCTGGAAACACCATATATTTT.

The chain recombines TRBV6-1 with TRBJ1-1; no reliable D call. The CDR3 totals 14 residues. Trimming pared 5 bases from V and 2 bases from J, leaving 12 bases between. Germline CDR1 is MNHNS and CDR2 is SASEGT. CDR3 DNA sequence: TGTGCCAGCAGTCTTATAGACGTAAACACTGAAGCTTTCTTT. Protein: CASSLIDVNTEAFF.

This chain links TRBV5-1 with TRBJ1-1; no reliable D call. Trimming cost V 0 bases and J 2 bases, with 11 bases left between them. Germline loops: CDR1 SGHRS, CDR2 YFSETQ. This CDR3 is built from 15 residues. CDR3 sequence reads: CASSLEGRFNTEAFF. Written as DNA, the CDR3 is TGCGCCAGCAGCTTGGAGGGCAGGTTCAACACTGAAGCTTTCTTT.

V gene TRBV5-1 combines with J gene TRBJ2-3, with 9 bases that match TRBD1. The CDR3 has 17 amino acids. Trimming removed 4 bases from V and 1 base from J; junction bases left unmatched: 10. The germline CDR1 and CDR2 sequences are SGHRS and YFSETQ. CDR3 loop: CASSTTGGGDRTDTQYF. In nucleotides, the CDR3 is TGCGCCAGCAGCACAACAGGGGGCGGGGACCGCACAGATACGCAGTATTTT.

The chain carries TRBV7-9 and TRBJ2-2; D assignment may be TRBD1 or TRBD2 (6 bases each). The V end was cut by 7 bases, the J end by 13 bases, with 22 bases between. CDR3 length equals 14 residues. Germline V gene sequence: CDR1 SEHNR, CDR2 FQNEAQ (reference sequence). The CDR3 DNA is TGTGCCAGCAACCAAGGGGGAGGTTCATACAGGCTGTTTTTT. Translation: CASNQGGGSYRLFF.

V and J are TRBV6-4 and TRBJ2-1; 8 positions agree with TRBD2. CDR3 size: 15 residues. V lost 2 bases and J lost 4; bases outside the gene matches: 4. Germline V gives CDR1 MRHNA, CDR2 SNTAGT. CDR3 sequence reads: CASSDRGGTYNEQFF. CDR3 DNA: TGTGCCAGCAGTGACCGGGGGGGGACATACAATGAGCAGTTCTTC.

The genes are TRBV5-1 and TRBJ2-5; D is possibly TRBD1 (6 bases). The CDR3 is made up of 16 amino acids. Trimming removed 4 bases at V and 2 bases at J, with 18 bases between. Looked up from germline, CDR1 is SGHRS and CDR2 is YFSETQ. The DNA for the CDR3 is TGCGCCAGCAGCGCCACCCTCGGGACATCTCAAGAGACCCAGTACTTC. It yields the protein CASSATLGTSQETQYF.

The chain carries TRBV5-1 and TRBJ1-4; D not certain. This CDR3 has 15 amino acids. V was shortened by 0 bases and J by 6 bases, with 12 bases between the two germline ends. The germline CDR1 and CDR2 sequences are SGHRS and YFSETQ. The CDR3 reads CASSLVVKGDEKLFF. CDR3 in DNA: TGCGCCAGCAGCTTGGTTGTGAAGGGAGATGAAAAACTGTTTTTT.

V usage is TRBV4-1 and J usage is TRBJ1-1, with unresolved D. The CDR3 runs 15 residues. V lost 4 bases, J lost 5 bases, and 17 bases lay in between. Germline CDR1 is MGHRA and CDR2 is YSYEKL. The CDR3: CASSPLGLGETEAFF. The CDR3 DNA sequence: TGCGCCAGCAGCCCGCTTGGTCTGGGTGAAACTGAAGCTTTCTTT.

The rearrangement links TRBV11-2 to TRBJ1-1; 8 bases align to TRBD1. V lost 5 bases and J lost 7; bases outside the gene matches: 3. Germline V gives CDR1 SGHAT, CDR2 FQNNGV. This CDR3 has 12 amino acids. CDR3 sequence reads: CASSLGQGEAFF. In nucleotides, the CDR3 is TGTGCCAGCAGCCTCGGACAGGGTGAAGCTTTCTTT.

This chain uses TRBV5-1 with TRBJ2-7; a weak D match, TRBD1 (5 bases). Germline loops: CDR1 SGHRS, CDR2 YFSETQ. V was shortened by 1 base and J by 3 bases, with 8 bases between the two germline ends. The CDR3 contains 13 residues. The CDR3 spells CASSLLDSYEQYF. Here the CDR3 DNA reads TGCGCCAGCAGCTTGTTAGACAGCTACGAGCAGTACTTC.

V and J are TRBV4-1 and TRBJ1-3; the D is unclear. This CDR3 region has 15 residues. V lost 0 bases to trimming and J lost 2 bases, with 8 bases between them. The germline V gene has CDR1 MGHRA and CDR2 YSYEKL. The DNA of the CDR3 is TGCGCCAGCAGCCAAGATGGGTGGACTGGAAACACCATATATTTT. Residues: CASSQDGWTGNTIYF.

The rearrangement joins TRBV5-4 to TRBJ2-1, with D perhaps being TRBD1 or TRBD2 (5 bases each). This CDR3 region has 16 residues. Germline CDR1 is SGHNT and CDR2 is YYREEE (reference sequence). The V end lost 4 bases, the J end lost 0 bases, and 14 bases lay between the germline ends. Here the CDR3 DNA reads TGTGCCAGCAGCCAGGGTTCGGGGACCTCCTACAATGAGCAGTTCTTC. Protein: CASSQGSGTSYNEQFF. Supplemented by reference TRBV5-4 and TRBJ2-1, the full variable domain reads ETGVTQSPTHLIKTRGQQVTLRCSSQSGHNTVSWYQQALGQGPQFIFQYYREEENGRGNFPPRFSGLQFPNYSSELNVNALELDDSALYLCASSQGSGTSYNEQFFGPGTRLTVL.

The rearrangement joins TRBV7-9 to TRBJ1-1; D is uncertain. Germline V gene data show CDR1 as SEHNR and CDR2 as FQNEAQ (reference sequence). The CDR3 totals 15 residues. Trimming removed 1 base at V and 1 base at J, with 10 bases between. In DNA form, the CDR3 reads TGTGCCAGCAGCTTAGGATTATCTGGGAACACTGAAGCTTTCTTT. Its protein product is CASSLGLSGNTEAFF.

The chain carries TRBV5-5 and TRBJ1-1; D is possibly TRBD1 (5 bases). The CDR3 is 13 amino acids. V lost 2 bases to trimming and J lost 3 bases, with 8 bases between them. Germline V gives CDR1 SGHKS, CDR2 YYEKEE (reference sequence). CDR3 DNA: TGTGCCAGCAGCTTCGGGACTGACACTGAAGCTTTCTTT. Protein sequence: CASSFGTDTEAFF. The variable domain in full, completed from reference TRBV5-5 and TRBJ1-1, reads DAGVTQSPTHLIKTRGQQVTLRCSPISGHKSVSWYQQVLGQGPQFIFQYYEKEERGRGNFPDRFSARQFPNYSSELNVNALLLGDSALYLCASSFGTDTEAFFGQGTRLTVV.

The rearrangement links TRBV7-9 to TRBJ2-7; 9 nucleotides line up with TRBD1. Losses at the gene ends were 3 bases for V and 5 bases for J; bases not matched to a gene: 5. CDR1 and CDR2 (germline): SEHNR, FQNEAQ (reference sequence). The CDR3 length is 14 residues. The CDR3 loop is CASSLGTGNHEQYF. As DNA, the CDR3 is TGTGCCAGCAGCTTGGGGACAGGGAACCACGAGCAGTACTTC.